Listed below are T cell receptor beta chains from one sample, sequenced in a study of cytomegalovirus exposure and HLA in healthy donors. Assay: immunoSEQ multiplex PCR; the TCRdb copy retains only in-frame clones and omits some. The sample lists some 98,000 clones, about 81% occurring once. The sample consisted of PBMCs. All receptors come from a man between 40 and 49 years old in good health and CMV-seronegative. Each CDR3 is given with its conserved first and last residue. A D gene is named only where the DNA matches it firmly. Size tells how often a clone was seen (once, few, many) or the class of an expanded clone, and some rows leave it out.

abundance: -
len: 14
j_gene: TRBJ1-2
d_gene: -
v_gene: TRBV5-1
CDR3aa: CASTRPGGSGGYTF
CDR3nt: TGCGCCAGCACCCGACCCGGGGGATCGGGTGGCTACACCTTC

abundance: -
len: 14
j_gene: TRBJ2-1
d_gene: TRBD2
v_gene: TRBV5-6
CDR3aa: CASSLSGAGGEQFF
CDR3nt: TGTGCCAGCAGCCTTAGCGGGGCGGGGGGTGAGCAGTTCTTC

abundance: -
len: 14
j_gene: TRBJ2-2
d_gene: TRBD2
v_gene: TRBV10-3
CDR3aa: CAIGGGPGTGELFF
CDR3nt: TGTGCCATCGGCGGGGGGCCTGGGACCGGGGAGCTGTTTTTT

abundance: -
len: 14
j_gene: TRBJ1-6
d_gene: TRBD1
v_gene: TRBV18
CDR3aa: CASSLLDRDSPLHF
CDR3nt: TGTGCCAGCTCACTACTGGACAGGGACTCACCCCTCCACTTT

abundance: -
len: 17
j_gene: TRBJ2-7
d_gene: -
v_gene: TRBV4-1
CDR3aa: CASSQSWVMGQGYEQYF
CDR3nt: TGCGCCAGCAGCCAAAGCTGGGTTATGGGGCAGGGCTACGAGCAGTACTTC

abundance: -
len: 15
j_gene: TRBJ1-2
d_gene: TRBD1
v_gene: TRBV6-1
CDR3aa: CASSEWPGGDYGYTF
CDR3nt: TGTGCCAGCAGTGAATGGCCAGGGGGCGACTATGGCTACACCTTC

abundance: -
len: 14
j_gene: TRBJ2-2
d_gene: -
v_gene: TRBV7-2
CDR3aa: CASSLARGTGELFF
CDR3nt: TGTGCCAGCAGCTTAGCGAGGGGGACCGGGGAGCTGTTTTTT

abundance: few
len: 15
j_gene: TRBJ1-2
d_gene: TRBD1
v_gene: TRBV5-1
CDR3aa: CASSKDQGAMGGYTF
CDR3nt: TGCGCCAGCAGCAAGGACCAGGGGGCGATGGGTGGCTACACCTTC

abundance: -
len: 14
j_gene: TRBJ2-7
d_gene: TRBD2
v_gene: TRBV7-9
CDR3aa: CASSLRGGAGEQYF
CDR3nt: TGTGCCAGCAGCTTACGCGGGGGGGCCGGCGAGCAGTACTTC

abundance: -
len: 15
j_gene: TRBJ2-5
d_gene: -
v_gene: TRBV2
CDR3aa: CASSEMGRGGETQYF
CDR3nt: TGTGCCAGCAGTGAAATGGGCAGGGGAGGGGAGACCCAGTACTTC

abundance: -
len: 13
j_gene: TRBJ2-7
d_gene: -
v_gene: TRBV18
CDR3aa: CASSTGPSYEQYF
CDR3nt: TGTGCCAGCTCAACAGGACCCTCCTACGAGCAGTACTTC

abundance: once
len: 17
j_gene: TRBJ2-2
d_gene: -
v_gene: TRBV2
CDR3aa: CASSDPLGREGAGELFF
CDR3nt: TGTGCCAGCAGTGACCCCTTGGGGAGGGAGGGGGCCGGGGAGCTGTTTTTT

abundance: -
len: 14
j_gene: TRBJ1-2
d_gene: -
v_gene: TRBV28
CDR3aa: CASSSRGQNYGYTF
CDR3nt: TGTGCCAGCAGTTCAAGAGGGCAGAACTATGGCTACACCTTC

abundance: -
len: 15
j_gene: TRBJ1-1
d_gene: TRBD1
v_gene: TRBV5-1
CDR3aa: CASRFQTGTNTEAFF
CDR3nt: TGCGCCAGCAGGTTTCAGACAGGGACGAACACTGAAGCTTTCTTT

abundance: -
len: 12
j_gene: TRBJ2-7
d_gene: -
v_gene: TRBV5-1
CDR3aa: CASSTDYNEQYF
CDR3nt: TGCGCCAGCAGCACGGACTACAACGAGCAGTACTTC

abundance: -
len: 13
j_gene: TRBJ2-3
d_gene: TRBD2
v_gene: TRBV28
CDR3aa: CASSLTTSELPYF
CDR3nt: TGTGCCAGCAGTCTAACGACTAGCGAGCTTCCGTATTTT

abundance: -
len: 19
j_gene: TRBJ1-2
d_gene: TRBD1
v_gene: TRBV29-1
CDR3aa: CSVDHYGTGTLKANYGYTF
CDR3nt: TGCAGCGTTGATCACTACGGGACAGGGACATTGAAGGCTAACTATGGCTACACCTTC

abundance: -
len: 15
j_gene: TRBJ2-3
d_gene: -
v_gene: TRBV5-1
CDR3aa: CASSLVSADTDTQYF
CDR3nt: TGCGCCAGCAGCTTGGTGTCTGCGGATACAGATACGCAGTATTTT

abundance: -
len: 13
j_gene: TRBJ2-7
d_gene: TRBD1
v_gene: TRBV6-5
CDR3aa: CASSYSDRGTANF
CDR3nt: TGTGCCAGCAGTTACTCAGACAGGGGTACTGCAAACTTC

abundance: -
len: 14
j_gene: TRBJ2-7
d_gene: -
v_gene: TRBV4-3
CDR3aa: CASSHEPDSYEQYF
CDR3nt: TGCGCCAGCAGCCACGAACCCGACAGCTACGAGCAGTACTTC

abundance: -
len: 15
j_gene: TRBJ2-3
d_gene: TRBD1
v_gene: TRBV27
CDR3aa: CASSLWDSSTDTQYF
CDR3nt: TGTGCCAGCAGTCTATGGGACAGTAGCACAGATACGCAGTATTTT

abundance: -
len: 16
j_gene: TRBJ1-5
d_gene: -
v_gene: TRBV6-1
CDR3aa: CASSARGLYSNQPQHF
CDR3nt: TGTGCCAGCAGTGCAAGGGGGTTATATAGCAATCAGCCCCAGCATTTT

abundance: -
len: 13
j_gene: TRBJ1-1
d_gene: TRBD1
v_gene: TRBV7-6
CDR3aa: CASSLTRDSEAFF
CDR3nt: TGTGCCAGCAGCCTAACTCGGGACAGCGAAGCTTTCTTT

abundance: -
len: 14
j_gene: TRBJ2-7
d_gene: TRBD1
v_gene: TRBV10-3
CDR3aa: CAIREDRSPYEQYF
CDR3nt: TGTGCCATCAGGGAGGACAGGAGCCCCTACGAGCAGTACTTC

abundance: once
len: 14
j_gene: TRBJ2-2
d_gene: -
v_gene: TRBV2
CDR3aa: CASSYTANTGELFF
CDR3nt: TGTGCCAGCAGTTACACAGCGAACACCGGGGAGCTGTTTTTT

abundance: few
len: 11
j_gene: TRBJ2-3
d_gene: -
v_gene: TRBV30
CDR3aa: CACSRVGTQYF
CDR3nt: TGTGCCTGTAGCAGGGTGGGCACGCAGTATTTT

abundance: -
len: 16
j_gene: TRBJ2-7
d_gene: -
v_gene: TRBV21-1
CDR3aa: CASSAMDRDTSYEQYF
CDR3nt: TGTGCCAGCAGCGCGATGGACCGGGACACCTCCTACGAGCAGTACTTC

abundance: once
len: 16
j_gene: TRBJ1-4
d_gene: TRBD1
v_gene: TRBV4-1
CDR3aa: CASSQTSGGRNEKLFF
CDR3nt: TGCGCCAGCAGCCAAACGTCAGGGGGGCGTAATGAAAAACTGTTTTTT

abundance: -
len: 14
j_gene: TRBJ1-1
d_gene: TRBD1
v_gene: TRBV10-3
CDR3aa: CAIKGTGENTEAFF
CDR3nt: TGTGCCATCAAGGGGACAGGTGAGAACACTGAAGCTTTCTTT

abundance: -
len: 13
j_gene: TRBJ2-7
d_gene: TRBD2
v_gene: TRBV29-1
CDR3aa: CSVSVAGPYEQYF
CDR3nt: TGCAGCGTTTCTGTAGCGGGGCCCTACGAGCAGTACTTC

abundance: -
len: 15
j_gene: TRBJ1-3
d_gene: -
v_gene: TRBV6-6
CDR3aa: CASSYSGDVGNTIYF
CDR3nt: TGTGCCAGCAGTTACTCAGGGGATGTTGGAAACACCATATATTTT

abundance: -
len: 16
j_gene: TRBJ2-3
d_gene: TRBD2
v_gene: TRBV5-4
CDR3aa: CASSLATSNPTDTQYF
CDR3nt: TGTGCCAGCAGCTTGGCGACTAGCAATCCCACAGATACGCAGTATTTT

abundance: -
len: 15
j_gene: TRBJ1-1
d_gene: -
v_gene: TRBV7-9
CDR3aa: CSSSLQGFINTEAFF
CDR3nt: TGTTCCAGCAGCTTACAGGGTTTTATCAACACTGAAGCTTTCTTT

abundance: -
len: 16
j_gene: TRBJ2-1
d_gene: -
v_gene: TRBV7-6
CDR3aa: CASSLGAGWAGNEQFF
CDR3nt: TGTGCCAGCAGCTTAGGAGCAGGTTGGGCGGGCAATGAGCAGTTCTTC

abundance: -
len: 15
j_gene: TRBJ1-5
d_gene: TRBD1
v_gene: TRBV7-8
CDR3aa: CASSFQGASNQPQHF
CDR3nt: TGTGCCAGCAGCTTCCAGGGGGCTAGCAATCAGCCCCAGCATTTT

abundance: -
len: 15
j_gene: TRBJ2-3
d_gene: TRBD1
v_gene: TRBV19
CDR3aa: CASSIDHTGGDTQYF
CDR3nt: TGTGCCAGTAGTATAGATCATACAGGGGGGGATACGCAGTATTTT

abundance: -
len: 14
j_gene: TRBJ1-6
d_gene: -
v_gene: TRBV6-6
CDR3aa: CASSFLTGNSPLHF
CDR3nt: TGTGCCAGCAGTTTTCTCACAGGGAATTCACCCCTCCACTTT

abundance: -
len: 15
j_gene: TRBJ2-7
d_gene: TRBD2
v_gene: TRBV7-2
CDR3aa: CASSLGSGNSYEQYF
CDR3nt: TGTGCCAGCAGCTTAGGTAGCGGGAACTCCTACGAGCAGTACTTC

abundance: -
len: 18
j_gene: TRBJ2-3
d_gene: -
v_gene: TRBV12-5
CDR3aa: CASGFGLAPYLSTDTQYF
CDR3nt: TGTGCTAGTGGTTTTGGTCTAGCGCCGTACCTTAGCACAGATACGCAGTATTTT

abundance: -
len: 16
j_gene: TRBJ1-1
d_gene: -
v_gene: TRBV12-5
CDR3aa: CASGDGSSSRGTEAFF
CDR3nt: TGTGCTAGTGGCGACGGGAGTTCTTCTCGGGGCACTGAAGCTTTCTTT

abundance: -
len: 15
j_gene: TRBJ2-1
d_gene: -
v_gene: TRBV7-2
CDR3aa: CASSLTWTAYNEQFF
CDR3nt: TGTGCCAGCAGCTTAACTTGGACAGCCTACAATGAGCAGTTCTTC

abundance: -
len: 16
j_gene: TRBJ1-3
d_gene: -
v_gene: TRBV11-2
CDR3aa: CASSLDRPGAGNTIYF
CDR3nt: TGTGCCAGCAGCTTAGATCGACCAGGGGCTGGAAACACCATATATTTT

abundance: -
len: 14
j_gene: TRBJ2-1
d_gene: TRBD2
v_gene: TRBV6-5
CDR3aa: CASSSGGSYNEQFF
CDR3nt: TGTGCCAGCAGTTCGGGGGGTTCCTACAATGAGCAGTTCTTC

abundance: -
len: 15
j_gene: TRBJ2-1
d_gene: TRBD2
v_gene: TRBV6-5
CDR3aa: CASRSAGGNYNEQFF
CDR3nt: TGTGCCAGCAGATCTGCGGGGGGCAACTACAATGAGCAGTTCTTC

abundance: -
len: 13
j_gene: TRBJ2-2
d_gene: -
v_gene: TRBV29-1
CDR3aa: CSVDRENTGELFF
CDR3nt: TGCAGCGTTGACCGCGAGAACACCGGGGAGCTGTTTTTT

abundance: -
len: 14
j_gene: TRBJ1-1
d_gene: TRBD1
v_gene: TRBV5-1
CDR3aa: CASSSGQANTEAFF
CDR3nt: TGCGCCAGCAGTTCAGGACAGGCGAACACTGAAGCTTTCTTT

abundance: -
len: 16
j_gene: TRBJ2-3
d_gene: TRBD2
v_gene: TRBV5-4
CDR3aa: CASSLELAGWADTQYF
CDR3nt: TGTGCCAGCAGCTTGGAACTAGCGGGGTGGGCAGATACGCAGTATTTT

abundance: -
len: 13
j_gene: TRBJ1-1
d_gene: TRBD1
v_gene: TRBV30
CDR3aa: CAWSRDRGTEAFF
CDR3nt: TGTGCCTGGAGTCGGGACAGGGGCACTGAAGCTTTCTTT

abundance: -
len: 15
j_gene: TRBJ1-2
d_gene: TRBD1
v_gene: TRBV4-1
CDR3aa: CASSQPGQGVDGYTF
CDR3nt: TGCGCCAGCAGCCAGCCGGGACAGGGCGTAGATGGCTACACCTTC

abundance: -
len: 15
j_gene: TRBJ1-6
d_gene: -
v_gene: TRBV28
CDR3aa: CASSLGGDYNSPLHF
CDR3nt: TGTGCCAGCAGTCTAGGGGGAGATTATAATTCACCCCTCCACTTT

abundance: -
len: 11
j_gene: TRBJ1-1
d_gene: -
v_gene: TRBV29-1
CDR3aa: CSVGNRDEAFF
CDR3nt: TGCAGCGTTGGGAACAGGGATGAAGCTTTCTTT

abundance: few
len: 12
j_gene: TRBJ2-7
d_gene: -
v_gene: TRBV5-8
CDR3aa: CASSKHRDEQYF
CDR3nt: TGTGCCAGCAGTAAACATCGGGACGAGCAGTACTTC

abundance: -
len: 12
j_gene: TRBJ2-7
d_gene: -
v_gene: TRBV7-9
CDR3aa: CASSSGLRQQYF
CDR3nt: TGTGCCAGCAGCTCCGGACTCCGTCAGCAGTACTTC

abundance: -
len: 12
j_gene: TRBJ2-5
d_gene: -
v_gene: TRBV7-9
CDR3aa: CASSSVQETQYF
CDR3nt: TGTGCCAGCAGCTCGGTACAAGAGACCCAGTACTTC

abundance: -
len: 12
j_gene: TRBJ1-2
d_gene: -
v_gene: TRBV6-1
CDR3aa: CASSGRNGGYTF
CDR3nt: TGTGCCAGCAGCGGCAGGAACGGTGGCTACACCTTC

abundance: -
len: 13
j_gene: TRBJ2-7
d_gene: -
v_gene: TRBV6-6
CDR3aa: CASSSRQAYEQYF
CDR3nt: TGTGCCAGCAGTTCTCGGCAGGCATACGAGCAGTACTTC

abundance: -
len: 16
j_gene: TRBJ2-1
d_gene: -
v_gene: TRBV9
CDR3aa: CASSVAGGARYNEQFF
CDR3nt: TGTGCCAGCAGCGTAGCTGGGGGGGCCCGCTACAATGAGCAGTTCTTC

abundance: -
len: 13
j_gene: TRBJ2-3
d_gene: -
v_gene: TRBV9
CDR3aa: CASSVTSTDTQYF
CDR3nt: TGTGCCAGCAGCGTCACTAGCACAGATACGCAGTATTTT

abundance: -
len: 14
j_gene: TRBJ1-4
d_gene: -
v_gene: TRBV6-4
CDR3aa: CANRLSGEEEKLFF
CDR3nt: TGTGCCAACAGACTTTCCGGCGAGGAAGAAAAACTGTTTTTT

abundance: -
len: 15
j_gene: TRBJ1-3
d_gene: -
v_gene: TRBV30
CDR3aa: CAWSARRGPGNTIYF
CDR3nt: TGTGCCTGGAGTGCCCGGCGGGGGCCTGGAAACACCATATATTTT